This entry is about one T cell receptor (beta chain). This clonotype was found many times. Its antigen target is currently unknown. Per-base qualities were not stored, and no clone one base away is much larger. This beta chain turned up in a library designed for alpha chains; as an off-target read, its abundance says little. V lost 0 bases and J lost 10 bases; the stretch between them is 12 bases long. From the germline V gene, CDR1 is SGHRS and CDR2 is YFSETQ. From its cysteine to its phenylalanine, the CDR3 spans 13 amino acids. The read is trimmed to its CDR3 DNA, 39 bases read in frame from base 1. This specimen belongs to a study of spatial heterogeneity in lung cancer (dated by TCRdb to about 2019). Regarding the complete study: More beta-chain than alpha-chain transcripts were consistently detected, likely reflecting higher beta-chain transcript abundance. TCR alpha and beta repertoires were quantitatively compared across multiple tumor regions, matched nontumor lung and blood in non-small cell lung cancer. In the raw uncorrected reads, each unique combination of TCR and UMI appeared more than ten times on average. In tumor regions, TCR transcript counts showed a strong correlation with a T cell transcriptional module score derived from matched bulk RNA-seq. Nonsynonymous mutation counts, determined by whole-exome sequencing of tumor tissue, were related to TCR repertoire features. At surgery, both alpha and beta chains were TCR-sequenced in some 220 tumor regions, about 64 matched nontumor lung samples and 56 PBMC samples.

The time point label of this sample denotes: sample taken at primary tumor resection. Samples were obtained from 65 to 90 patients with early-stage, untreated non-small cell lung cancer from the lung TRACERx cohort. For TCR sequencing, whole RNA was extracted from tumor and nontumor lung tissue, or from cryopreserved PBMC samples, and no cell sorting was done. Patients were selected for TCR sequencing only if sufficient RNA was available from at least two tumor regions. Before selection, tumor and adjacent nontumor lung specimens were reviewed by a lung pathologist. Here is what the overall study found, with its caveats: The count of ubiquitous expanded TCRs correlated with the count of ubiquitous nonsynonymous mutations, and the count of regional expanded TCRs correlated with the count of regional nonsynonymous mutations. TCR-seq was estimated to cover only about 7.6% of tumor T cells for alpha chains and about 13% for beta chains. Additional single-cell paired TCR alpha and beta sequencing was considered necessary to confirm, at a functional level, the hypothesis that regional TCRs recognize regional mutations. The tumor nonsynonymous mutation count correlated with the number of expanded alpha and beta TCRs within the tumor.

Library construction relied on 5' RACE. Sequencing was carried out with a NextSeq 500. To allow correction of PCR and sequencing errors, the TCR library protocol tagged every TCR cDNA molecule with a unique molecular identifier. In the authors' own workflow: TCR identification, UMI-based error correction and CDR3 extraction were all carried out with Decombinator tools. TCRs above a frequency of 2 per 1,000, corresponding to the top 1% of the tumor frequency distribution, were defined as expanded. Expanded tumor TCRs were classed as regional if statistically deemed absent (corrected P<0.05) from at least one tumor region, otherwise ubiquitous. Each repertoire was subsampled 100 times to 5,000 TCRs, after which Renyi diversity was computed with the R vegan package. CDR3 similarity networks were constructed using string-kernel similarity of amino acid triplets, with links drawn between CDR3s whose pairwise similarity was above 0.82. Starting from the raw public reads, TCRdb applied fastp trimming at Q25, assembled clones with MiXCR and retained in-frame beta chains. For every CDR3 protein sequence, its rows merge into one entry that carries the most common genes and DNA. For this entry, the V and J calls and clone size follow TCRdb and not the study's own pipeline. For this sample the table gives about 13,000 distinct CDR3 sequences, of which roughly 5% were detected only once. The ten largest clones add up to under 30% of the sample.

This sequence uses TRBV5-1 and TRBJ2-3, and TRBD2 may be the D gene, going by 6 matching bases. Sequences were derived from lung tumor tissue, sampled at surgery. The receptor was derived from a male donor with early-stage non-small cell lung cancer. The DNA sequence is given as TGCGCCAGCAGCTTGGAGGACGGCGGGGCGCAGTATTTT. Translated, it reads CASSLEDGGAQYF.